A selection of T cell receptor beta chains follows, all from one sample in a study of CD4 T cells in relation to SARS-CoV-2 and coronaviruses. The protocol was immunoSEQ multiplex PCR, while the TCRdb copy is restricted to in-frame clones and leaves out a portion. This sample has roughly 68,000 clones, with approximately 93% found just once. Sequenced sample: naive CD4+ T cells from PBMCs. Every receptor here comes from a human donor in good health. Both conserved end residues are part of each CDR3. Each record gives: V gene, D gene, clone size, J gene, CDR3 length, CDR3 protein, CDR3 DNA. A D gene is named only where the DNA matches it firmly. Only some rows state a clone size, as once, few, many or a class for expanded clones.

TRBV4-1	-	-	TRBJ1-1	13	CASSPGTITEAFF	TGCGCCAGCAGCCCCGGGACCATCACTGAAGCTTTCTTT
TRBV4-3	TRBD1	-	TRBJ2-3	15	CASSQAGQSTDTQYF	TGCGCCAGCAGCCAAGCGGGACAGAGCACAGATACGCAGTATTTT
TRBV7-2	TRBD2	-	TRBJ2-3	16	CASSEGLAGGTDTQYF	TGTGCCAGCAGCGAGGGACTAGCGGGAGGAACAGATACGCAGTATTTT
TRBV28	TRBD2	-	TRBJ2-1	17	CASIRGSSGRAYNEQFF	TGTGCCAGCATCAGGGGTAGCAGCGGGAGGGCCTACAATGAGCAGTTCTTC
TRBV9	-	-	TRBJ2-3	14	CASSAQGTPDTQYF	TGTGCCAGCAGCGCCCAGGGTACCCCAGATACGCAGTATTTT
TRBV2	TRBD1	-	TRBJ2-3	15	CASSEGHRGPDTQYF	TGTGCCAGCAGTGAAGGCCACAGGGGACCGGATACGCAGTATTTT
TRBV5-1	-	-	TRBJ1-4	14	CASSLGQDYGKLFF	TGCGCCAGCAGCTTGGGACAGGATTATGGAAAACTGTTTTTT
TRBV19	TRBD2	-	TRBJ2-1	14	CASSILAEYNEQFF	TGTGCCAGTAGTATACTAGCGGAGTACAATGAGCAGTTCTTC
TRBV11-3	TRBD2	-	TRBJ2-1	15	CASSPTSGSYNEQFF	TGTGCCAGCAGCCCGACTAGCGGGAGTTACAATGAGCAGTTCTTC
TRBV6-2/TRBV6-3	-	-	TRBJ2-3	12	CASSSIGDTQYF	TGTGCCAGCAGTTCGATAGGCGATACGCAGTATTTT
TRBV6-2/TRBV6-3	-	-	TRBJ1-6	12	CASSSGNSPLHF	TGTGCCAGCAGTAGTGGCAATTCACCCCTCCACTTT
TRBV11-2	-	-	TRBJ2-7	12	CASSSQGYEQYF	TGTGCCAGCAGCTCACAGGGCTACGAGCAGTACTTC
TRBV15	TRBD1	-	TRBJ1-1	12	CATGQGSTEAFF	TGTGCCACCGGACAGGGGAGCACTGAAGCTTTCTTT
TRBV19	TRBD2	-	TRBJ2-3	19	CASSIGTSGRSTSTDTQYF	TGTGCCAGTAGTATAGGGACTAGCGGGCGGAGTACTAGCACAGATACGCAGTATTTT
TRBV10-3	-	few	TRBJ1-1	16	CAISADRDLMNTEAFF	TGTGCCATCAGTGCGGACCGGGACTTGATGAACACTGAAGCTTTCTTT
TRBV5-5	-	once	TRBJ1-1	13	CASSWGAETEAFF	TGTGCCAGCAGCTGGGGGGCAGAGACTGAAGCTTTCTTT
TRBV9	-	-	TRBJ2-5	14	CASSVEIGQETQYF	TGTGCCAGCAGCGTGGAAATCGGGCAAGAGACCCAGTACTTC
TRBV2	-	-	TRBJ2-7	17	CASSESQGPRSSYEQYF	TGTGCCAGCAGTGAATCACAGGGCCCAAGGAGCTCCTACGAGCAGTACTTC
TRBV27	-	-	TRBJ2-6	13	CASRISGANVLTF	TGTGCCAGCAGGATCTCTGGGGCCAACGTCCTGACTTTC
TRBV2	TRBD2	-	TRBJ2-1	18	CASSTTGTRLAGGNEQFF	TGTGCCAGCAGTACCACCGGGACAAGACTAGCGGGAGGGAATGAGCAGTTCTTC
TRBV7-2	TRBD1	-	TRBJ2-3	18	CASSSPGQGALSTDTQYF	TGTGCCAGCAGCTCCCCGGGACAGGGGGCGTTGAGCACAGATACGCAGTATTTT
TRBV7-2	-	-	TRBJ1-1	14	CASRTLRASTEAFF	TGTGCCAGCAGGACGTTAAGGGCGAGCACTGAAGCTTTCTTT